These T cell receptor beta chains were read from a single sample in a study of blood T cell repertoires in COVID-19. Using immunoSEQ multiplex PCR, the repertoire was profiled, and TCRdb retains in-frame clones only, with some absent. Among hundreds of thousands of clones, roughly nine tenths were seen once, and the ten largest hold approximately 1%. The source material was PBMCs or T cells enriched from blood (not recorded which). These TCRs come from a young man who had recovered from COVID-19. Both conserved end residues are part of each CDR3. D genes are given only for firm matches. A clone size is listed for some rows: how often the clone was seen (once, few, many), or a class if it is expanded.

D gene,J gene,clone size,V gene,CDR3 length,CDR3 protein,CDR3 DNA
.,TRBJ2-5,.,TRBV7-8,13,CASNNLGGETQYF,TGTGCCAGCAACAACCTGGGGGGAGAGACCCAGTACTTC
.,TRBJ1-3,.,TRBV7-6,16,CASSWNQGFPGNTIYF,TGTGCCAGCAGCTGGAACCAGGGGTTCCCTGGAAACACCATATATTTT
.,TRBJ1-1,.,TRBV30,11,CAWSAPSVAFF,TGTGCCTGGAGCGCCCCGTCGGTAGCTTTCTTT
.,TRBJ1-5,.,TRBV2,12,CASRTGAQPQHF,TGTGCCAGCAGGACAGGCGCTCAGCCCCAGCATTTT
.,TRBJ2-3,.,TRBV4-3,17,CASSQDRGGFSTDTQYF,TGCGCCAGCAGCCAAGATCGCGGGGGCTTTAGCACAGATACGCAGTATTTT
.,TRBJ1-2,.,TRBV6-5,13,CASSRERMYGYTF,TGTGCCAGCAGCCGGGAGCGTATGTATGGCTACACCTTC
TRBD2,TRBJ2-1,.,TRBV28,17,CASSLGGTSGSYNEQFF,TGTGCCAGCAGCTTGGGAGGGACTAGCGGGTCATACAATGAGCAGTTCTTC
.,TRBJ1-2,.,TRBV6-2/TRBV6-3,13,CASSTGTHYGYTF,TGTGCCAGCAGCACCGGGACACACTATGGCTACACCTTC
TRBD1,TRBJ1-5,.,TRBV28,15,CASSPQTGGLQPQHF,TGTGCCAGCAGCCCACAGACAGGGGGATTGCAGCCCCAGCATTTT
TRBD2,TRBJ2-3,.,TRBV7-2,13,CASSLGAAGGRYF,TGTGCCAGCAGCTTAGGAGCGGCGGGGGGGAGGTATTTT
TRBD1,TRBJ1-2,.,TRBV5-1,14,CASSQRQGAFGYTF,TGCGCCAGCAGCCAAAGACAGGGGGCGTTTGGCTACACCTTC
TRBD2,TRBJ2-1,.,TRBV11-2,18,CASSLARGVGKTSGEQFF,TGTGCCAGCAGCTTAGCAAGAGGGGTGGGCAAGACTAGCGGGGAGCAGTTCTTC
TRBD1,TRBJ1-1,.,TRBV4-3,16,CASSQEFDRGGAEAFF,TGCGCCAGCAGCCAAGAGTTTGACAGGGGTGGGGCTGAAGCTTTCTTT
TRBD1,TRBJ2-7,.,TRBV19,15,CASSTPGQGTYEQYF,TGTGCCAGTAGTACTCCGGGACAGGGGACGTACGAGCAGTACTTC
.,TRBJ2-2,many,TRBV7-9,16,CASSLLSSMNTGELFF,TGTGCCAGCAGCTTATTGTCTAGTATGAACACCGGGGAGCTGTTTTTT
.,TRBJ1-2,.,TRBV2,13,CASSAEALSGYTF,TGTGCCAGCAGTGCGGAGGCTCTCAGTGGCTACACCTTC
.,TRBJ2-2,.,TRBV11-2,15,CASSLGQGRTGELFF,TGTGCCAGCAGCTTAGGGCAGGGTAGGACCGGGGAGCTGTTTTTT
TRBD2,TRBJ2-2,.,TRBV3-1/TRBV3-2,15,CASSQEAGSTGELFF,TGTGCCAGCAGCCAGGAAGCGGGGAGCACCGGGGAGCTGTTTTTT
.,TRBJ2-4,.,TRBV23-1,14,CASGPRQVPDIQYF,TGCGCCAGCGGGCCTCGACAGGTTCCCGACATTCAGTACTTC
TRBD2,TRBJ2-3,.,TRBV11-2,17,CASSLGPAGGVADTQYF,TGTGCCAGCAGCTTAGGTCCAGCGGGAGGGGTCGCAGATACGCAGTATTTT
.,TRBJ1-5,.,TRBV9,13,CASSLGDNQPQHF,TGTGCCAGCAGCCTGGGAGACAATCAGCCCCAGCATTTT
.,TRBJ2-7,.,TRBV9,15,CASSATGLPSYEQYF,TGTGCCAGCAGCGCGACGGGACTCCCCTCCTACGAGCAGTACTTC